This paragraph reports one T cell receptor (beta chain). Its antigen is unknown. One end of the junction fails to match germline, which may point to a read error. A constant-region primer and ProtoScript II reverse transcriptase were used to reverse-transcribe TCRbeta-specific cDNA from 500 ng total RNA. Three nested multiplex PCR rounds, following a slightly modified ARM-PCR procedure, were used to build the TCRbeta libraries. Multiplex TRBV1-TRBV30 forward primers and a Cbeta reverse primer were used in the first two PCR rounds, each of which was run for approximately 10 cycles. Sample barcodes and Illumina adapters were added in a final 25-cycle PCR with Deep VentR polymerase. Before sequencing, amplicons of 200-500 bp were gel-purified using a QIAquick gel extraction kit. The TCRbeta amplicons were sequenced with 250-bp paired-end reads on an Illumina HiSeq 2500. As for the authors' bioinformatics: Reads were quality-trimmed with Trimmomatic v0.33, and paired reads were merged with FLASH v1.2.11 to recover full CDR3 sequences. V, D and J germline segments were assigned to the rearranged TCRbeta sequences using MiGEC v1.2.1b. VDJtools v1.0.0 computed clonotype statistics and Shannon-Wiener diversity indices. Except for diversity analysis, only each sample's 250 most abundant clonotypes were used in subsequent analyses to reduce sampling bias. The public sequencing data were trimmed at Q25 with fastp and processed into clonotypes with MiXCR by TCRdb, which kept only in-frame beta chains. All rows with the same CDR3 protein become a single entry with the most common DNA and genes. The V and J calls and clone size are TCRdb's, not the authors'. This sample is represented by under 200,000 distinct CDR3 sequences; around four fifths of them were singletons. Of the sample, about a sixth falls within the top ten clones.

Without any cell sorting, total RNA and DNA were extracted together from 20-30 mg of bulk tissue using the AllPrep DNA/RNA mini kit. Five patients with histopathologically diagnosed primary liver carcinoma underwent surgical resection in China between late 2015 and 2016. Patients had chronic HBV infection and were treatment-naive at sampling. Five spatially separated regions were sampled from each tumor: the superior, inferior, left-lateral and right-lateral poles, plus the tumor centre. Histological examination found more than 75% viable tumor cells in every tumor sample. Fresh tumor and adjacent tissue pieces were bisected, with one half stored in RNAlater at -80 degrees C and the other half sent for histology. The CDR3, cysteine through phenylalanine, is 14 amino acids long. The kept DNA is CDR3 alone, 42 bases in frame from the first base. Per the germline V gene, MNHEY is the CDR1 and SVGAGI is the CDR2.

The record originates from a study of tumor-infiltrating lymphocytes in primary liver carcinoma (dated by TCRdb to about 2017). Regarding the complete study: Of the five patients, three men and two women aged 30 to 69 years, four had hepatocellular carcinoma and one had combined HCC and intrahepatic cholangiocarcinoma. Agilent mRNA microarray profiling was performed on the approximately 25 tumor region samples to relate TCRbeta repertoire diversity to the local molecular phenotype. A total of approximately 35 specimens from 5 patients, comprising some 25 tumor regions, 5 adjacent noncancerous liver tissues and 5 peripheral blood samples, were covered by TCRbeta repertoire sequencing. Tumors of the five patients were stage T1-T3 N0M0 with maximum diameters of 4.2 to 10 cm. Each sample produced roughly 3.65 to 8 million productive TCRbeta reads, and read depth showed no significant difference between tissue types. Reproducibility between technical replicate repertoires was high, with correlation coefficients above 0.98 and mean shared-clone rates approximately 0.91. For each liver tumor, the study sampled five regions along with adjacent normal tissue and blood, and applied TCRbeta repertoire sequencing, expression microarrays and whole-exome sequencing. The investigation overall reported the following: A significantly larger repertoire fraction was made up by the top 250 clones in tumors than in blood (p = 0.039). Only a few patients were included in the study, and the authors note that the findings should be validated in a larger study. Only roughly 7-24% of top clones appeared in all five regions of a tumor, which suggests that tumor-infiltrating T cells are spatially heterogeneous. Because sequencing covered only the TCR beta chain and unpaired alpha chains were not captured, true repertoire diversity is likely underestimated. Repertoire overlap was higher between tumor regions (mean about 36%) than tumor-adjacent (around 17%) or tumor-blood (14%) pairs, consistent with antigen-driven expansion. Comparison of CD4+ and CD8+ T cell repertoires was precluded by the use of bulk unsorted samples.

This sequence uses TRBV6-5 and TRBJ2-1; the D gene identity is not certain. The clonotype comes from a man aged 40-50 years with primary liver carcinoma and hepatitis B virus infection. The source material was tumor tissue from primary liver carcinoma. CDR3 loop: CASSLQMSYNEQLF. The DNA sequence is as follows: TGTGCCAGCAGTCTACAGATGTCCTACAATGAGCAGCTCTTC.